The 10 T cell receptor beta chains listed next were all sequenced from one sample in a study of T cell responses to AZD1222 COVID-19 vaccine. The method was immunoSEQ multiplex PCR; TCRdb's version includes in-frame clones alone and lacks a portion of them. The repertoire holds some 150,000 clones, about nine tenths seen once, with roughly 2% in the top ten. The starting material was peripheral blood, obtained 28 days after the second AZD1222 dose. Receptors were obtained from an adult who received the AZD1222 COVID-19 vaccine.

The chain employs TRBV11-2 and TRBJ2-1; TRBD2 aligns across 7 bases. V was clipped by 1 base and J by 0 bases; unmatched bases: 9. This CDR3 has 18 residues. Looked up from germline, CDR1 is SGHAT and CDR2 is FQNNGV. In DNA, the CDR3 is TGTGCCAGCAGCTTAGTTACAGCGGGGACCCTCTCCTACAATGAGCAGTTCTTC. Protein: CASSLVTAGTLSYNEQFF.

The chain recombines TRBV4-1 with TRBJ1-1, with D unresolved. Trimming shortened V by 0 bases and J by 0 bases, and 14 bases separated the two germline ends. The CDR3 is 17 residues long. Germline CDR1 is MGHRA and CDR2 is YSYEKL. This CDR3 reads CASSQESHQQLNTEAFF. CDR3 nucleotides: TGCGCCAGCAGCCAAGAATCACACCAACAGTTGAACACTGAAGCTTTCTTT.

The chain joins TRBV14 to TRBJ1-5; D gene uncertain. The CDR3 loop spans 13 amino acids. Trimming took 0 bases from V and 6 from J, leaving 6 bases between them. CDR1 is SGHDN and CDR2 is FVKESK in the germline V gene. The CDR3 DNA follows: TGTGCCAGCAGCCAAGATCCTGGTCAGCCCCAGCATTTT. This gives the protein CASSQDPGQPQHF.

The rearrangement joins TRBV6-5 to TRBJ2-6, with D unresolved. CDR3 size: 15 residues. V was pared by 2 bases and J by 3 bases, with 8 bases between. CDR1 and CDR2 (germline): MNHEY, SVGAGI. CDR3 protein: CASSYGIVGANVLTF. CDR3 nucleotides: TGTGCCAGCAGTTACGGGATTGTTGGGGCCAACGTCCTGACTTTC.

The chain couples TRBV27 to TRBJ2-7; TRBD1 matches at 10 bases. This CDR3 has 15 residues. CDR1 is MNHEY and CDR2 is SMNVEV in the germline V gene (reference sequence). The trim removed 4 bases at V and 7 bases at J, leaving 10 bases unmatched. CDR3 sequence reads: CASSSSGTGASEQYF. As DNA, the CDR3 is TGTGCCAGCAGTTCGTCCGGGACAGGGGCGAGTGAGCAGTACTTC.

The rearrangement joins TRBV5-1 to TRBJ2-1, with D tentatively TRBD2 (6 bases). The CDR3 is made up of 16 amino acids. The germline V and J ends were trimmed by 2 bases and 8 bases, with 20 bases remaining between them. CDR1 and CDR2 (germline): SGHRS, YFSETQ. The DNA of the CDR3 is TGCGCCAGCAGCTTCGGGGGTGGGATCAGGTCGGATGAGCAGTTCTTC. It specifies CASSFGGGIRSDEQFF.

V and J are TRBV6-2 or TRBV6-3 and TRBJ2-7; maybe TRBD2 (5 bases). The CDR3 sequence is 12 residues long. Germline V CDR1 and CDR2: MNHEY, SVGEGT. V was cut by 2 bases and J by 9 bases, with 11 bases left in between. The CDR3 protein is CASSYGESLQYF. For the CDR3, the DNA is TGTGCCAGCAGTTACGGGGAGAGTCTGCAGTACTTC.

The CDR3 coding sequence is TGTGCCAGCAGTCATAGCAATCAGCCCCAGCATTTT. Translation gives CASSHSNQPQHF. This chain uses TRBV6-6 with TRBJ1-5; no clear D. CDR1 and CDR2 from the germline V gene are MNHNY and SVGAGI (reference sequence). Trimming stripped 5 bases from V and 0 bases from J, with 2 bases between. This CDR3 has 12 amino acids.

The chain employs TRBV6-6 and TRBJ1-1; TRBD1 agrees at 9 bases. The germline gives CDR1 MNHNY, CDR2 SVGAGI (reference sequence). V trimming: 8 bases; J trimming: 3 bases; junction bases outside the gene matches: 1. The CDR3 extends over 12 amino acids. The DNA for the CDR3 is TGTGCCAGCGGGACAGGGTACACTGAAGCTTTCTTT. Its translation: CASGTGYTEAFF.

This chain joins TRBV5-1 and TRBJ1-4; unclear D gene. Trimming took off 0 bases at V and 7 bases at J, with 13 bases between the two ends. The CDR3 is 15 residues long. Germline V gene data show CDR1 as SGHRS and CDR2 as YFSETQ. This CDR3 reads CASSLAGGLGEKLFF. CDR3 sequence (DNA): TGCGCCAGCAGCTTGGCCGGCGGGTTGGGTGAAAAACTGTTTTTT.